A single sample is the source of the 30 T cell receptor beta chains below, sequenced in a study of blood T cells in healthy people across ages. The second PCR ran roughly 6 to 11 cycles with a sample-barcoded 5' primer and J-beta primers. Each CDR3 protein is one row after TCRdb ran MiXCR on the 5' RACE reads. Here the sample spans 1.5 million to 2 million distinct CDR3 sequences, under 30% being singletons. The source material was blood. These receptors came from a woman under 40 in good health.

This clonotype was detected ten times or more. This chain links TRBV4-1 with TRBJ2-6; D not resolved. The V and J ends lost 3 bases and 13 bases respectively, with 16 bases between them. CDR1 and CDR2 (germline): MGHRA, YSYEKL. This CDR3 spans 14 amino acids. CDR3 protein: CASSQLIQPPVLTF. CDR3 DNA sequence: TGCGCCAGCAGCCAGTTAATCCAGCCCCCGGTCCTGACTTTC.

The chain employs TRBV20-1 and TRBJ2-3, with a tentative D call TRBD1 (6 bases). Looked up from germline, CDR1 is DFQATT and CDR2 is SNEGSKA (reference sequence). The CDR3 extends over 15 amino acids. Between the trimmed V and J ends, which lost 3 bases and 2 bases, there was a span of 15 bases. The CDR3 here is CSARSPGEITDTQYF. CDR3 coding DNA: TGCAGTGCTAGGTCGCCAGGGGAAATCACAGATACGCAGTATTTT.

The gene calls are TRBV7-9 and TRBJ2-3; D ambiguous. Trimming took 3 bases from V and 4 from J, leaving 11 bases between them. Germline-derived CDR1 and CDR2 are SEHNR and FQNEAQ (reference sequence). The CDR3 totals 14 residues. As DNA, the CDR3 is TGTGCCAGCAGCTTGTCACAGCCCGCAGATACGCAGTATTTT. This sequence encodes CASSLSQPADTQYF. Filled out from reference TRBV7-9 and TRBJ2-3, the complete variable domain reads DTGVSQNPRHKITKRGQNVTFRCDPISEHNRLYWYRQTLGQGPEFLTYFQNEAQLEKSRLLSDRFSAERPKGSFSTLEIQRTEQGDSAMYLCASSLSQPADTQYFGPGTRLTVL.

In its sample, this clonotype was seen a few times. The chain employs TRBV11-2 and TRBJ1-2; no firm D call. CDR1 is SGHAT and CDR2 is FQNNGV in the germline V gene. The CDR3 is 16 amino acids. The V gene lost 5 bases and the J gene lost 4 bases, with 20 bases spanning the gap. The CDR3, as DNA: TGTGCCAGCAGCGCGCTTAGAGGAGAGTCTCTCTATGGCTACACCTTC. Protein: CASSALRGESLYGYTF.

This clonotype was recorded a few times. This chain joins TRBV12-3 or TRBV12-4 and TRBJ2-1; TRBD1 matches 7 bases. The CDR3 length is 15 residues. J lost 3 bases, V lost 3 bases, and 5 bases had no gene match. The CDR3 region is CASSFGTAGYNEQFF. The CDR3 DNA reads as TGTGCCAGCAGTTTTGGGACAGCCGGCTACAATGAGCAGTTCTTC.

Note on this clonotype: This may stem from a read error, because a much larger clone lies one nucleotide away. The CDR3 spells CSVSGGKLSDEQFF. In DNA, the CDR3 is TGCAGCGTTTCAGGGGGCAAACTAAGTGATGAGCAGTTCTTC. This sequence joins TRBV29-1 and TRBJ2-1; 8 bases map to TRBD1. Trimming took 5 bases from V and 8 from J; bases not matched to a gene: 11. The CDR3 has 14 residues. CDR1 and CDR2 from the germline V gene are SQVTM and ANQGSEA.

This clonotype was found a few times. V usage is TRBV20-1 and J usage is TRBJ2-7; D unresolved. The V and J ends lost 0 bases and 1 base respectively, with 10 bases between them. Germline values: CDR1 DFQATT, CDR2 SNEGSKA (reference sequence). The CDR3 has 14 amino acids. This CDR3 is CSARDQAGSYEQYF. The CDR3 nucleotides are TGCAGTGCTAGAGATCAAGCTGGGTCCTACGAGCAGTACTTC.

The chain links TRBV3-1 to TRBJ1-5, with 7 positions matching TRBD1. This CDR3 has 13 amino acids. Germline-derived CDR1 and CDR2 are LGHDT and YNNKEL (reference sequence). V lost 1 base to trimming and J lost 11 bases; unmatched junction nucleotides: 5. The CDR3 protein is CASSQGLQGAQHF. CDR3 in DNA: TGTGCCAGCAGCCAAGGCCTCCAGGGGGCCCAGCATTTT. Combining the CDR3 with reference TRBV3-1 and TRBJ1-5 gives the whole variable domain DTAVSQTPKYLVTQMGNDKSIKCEQNLGHDTMYWYKQDSKKFLKIMFSYNNKELIINETVPNRFSPKSPDKAHLNLHINSLELGDSAVYFCASSQGLQGAQHFGDGTRLSIL.

There are a few counts of this clonotype. The chain couples TRBV25-1 to TRBJ1-5; D perhaps matches TRBD1 (5 bases). This CDR3 has 14 residues. From germline, CDR1 is MGHDK and CDR2 SYGVNS. V was cut by 1 base and J by 7 bases, with 11 bases left in between. CDR3 nucleotides: TGTGCCAGCAGTGAATCTGGGCAGGGCCAGCCCCAGCATTTT. Amino acids: CASSESGQGQPQHF. Complete variable domain (other parts from reference TRBV25-1 and TRBJ1-5): EADIYQTPRYLVIGTGKKITLECSQTMGHDKMYWYQQDPGMELHLIHYSYGVNSTEKGDLSSESTVSRIRTEHFPLTLESARPSHTSQYLCASSESGQGQPQHFGDGTRLSIL.

This rearrangement joins TRBV6-5 to TRBJ2-1; D gene unclear. This CDR3 has 13 amino acids. V lost 2 bases to trimming and J lost 7 bases, with 9 bases between them. The germline V gene encodes CDR1 MNHEY and CDR2 SVGAGI. The CDR3: CASSYPRSNEQFF. The CDR3, as DNA: TGTGCCAGCAGTTACCCGAGGTCGAATGAGCAGTTCTTC.

The DNA for the CDR3 is TGCGCCAGCAGCTTGGAGGTAGCGGGAACCTACGAGCAGTACTTC. Residues: CASSLEVAGTYEQYF. The chain recombines TRBV5-1 with TRBJ2-7, with TRBD2 matching 8 bases. The J segment lost 2 bases and the V segment lost 0 bases, leaving 4 bases of the junction unmatched. The CDR3 extends over 15 amino acids. Germline assignment: CDR1 SGHRS and CDR2 YFSETQ.

This clonotype appeared a few times. V usage is TRBV12-3 or TRBV12-4 and J usage is TRBJ2-5, with no clear D. V lost 5 bases and J lost 1, with 8 bases in between. The CDR3 extends over 13 amino acids. The CDR3 DNA is TGTGCCAGCAGTGCCAGAACCCAAGAGACCCAGTACTTC. It specifies CASSARTQETQYF.

CDR3 DNA sequence: TGTGCCTGGAGTGTACCGGCTAGCGGAGGCAATGAGCAGTTCTTC. Amino acid sequence: CAWSVPASGGNEQFF. This chain links TRBV30 with TRBJ2-1, with 7 bases that match TRBD2. The J segment lost 6 bases and the V segment lost 0 bases, leaving 8 bases of the junction unmatched. Germline V CDR1 and CDR2: GTSNPN, SVGIG (reference sequence). The CDR3 loop spans 15 amino acids.

The chain links TRBV4-1 to TRBJ2-1, with 9 bases fitting TRBD1. This CDR3 comprises 14 residues. CDR1 and CDR2 from the germline V gene are MGHRA and YSYEKL. Trimming took 1 base from V and 8 from J; bases not matched to a gene: 3. CDR3 loop: CASSQANRGHEQFF. In DNA, the CDR3 is TGCGCCAGCAGCCAAGCGAACAGGGGGCATGAGCAGTTCTTC.

This clonotype appeared a few times. The chain combines TRBV29-1 with TRBJ2-1; D is possibly TRBD1 (6 bases). The V and J ends lost 6 bases and 4 bases respectively, with 13 bases between them. Germline values: CDR1 SQVTM, CDR2 ANQGSEA. The CDR3 loop spans 13 amino acids. CDR3 bases: TGCAGCGTCCCGGCGACAGGTTACAATGAGCAGTTCTTC. It specifies CSVPATGYNEQFF.

This clonotype was counted between two and nine times. J is TRBJ2-3 and V is TRBV2; a weak D match, TRBD2 (6 bases). Trimming pared 6 bases from V and 1 base from J, leaving 11 bases between. This CDR3 contains 14 residues. Germline loops: CDR1 SNHLY, CDR2 FYNNEI. CDR3 amino acids: CASREWEGTDTQYF. The CDR3 nucleotides are TGTGCCAGCAGAGAGTGGGAGGGCACAGATACGCAGTATTTT.

This clonotype was picked up many times. V usage is TRBV12-3 or TRBV12-4 and J usage is TRBJ2-7; the D is unclear. The CDR3 extends over 13 amino acids. Trimming cost V 2 bases and J 5 bases, with 10 bases left between them. CDR3 DNA sequence: TGTGCCAGCAGTTTACAGGAGAGCCACGAGCAGTACTTC. Its translation: CASSLQESHEQYF.

This clonotype was observed at least ten times. The rearrangement links TRBV6-1 to TRBJ2-5; 9 bases map to TRBD2. V dropped 2 bases and J dropped 5; count of bases not matched to a gene: 6. The germline gives CDR1 MNHNS, CDR2 SASEGT. The CDR3 loop spans 15 amino acids. The DNA for the CDR3 is TGTGCCAGCAGTGAAATAGCGGGAGTGGGGGAGACCCAGTACTTC. Amino acid sequence: CASSEIAGVGETQYF.

This clonotype has only a few counts. The chain employs TRBV4-1 and TRBJ2-3; either TRBD1 or TRBD2 may supply D (5 bases each). The V end was cut by 3 bases, the J end by 2 bases, with 12 bases between. Germline assignment: CDR1 MGHRA and CDR2 YSYEKL. CDR3 length: 15 residues. The CDR3 DNA reads TGCGCCAGCAGCCAGTCCGGGGCCGCCACAGATACGCAGTATTTT. Its translation: CASSQSGAATDTQYF.

This clonotype was found many times. The chain carries TRBV6-5 and TRBJ2-7, with 9 bases that match TRBD2. This CDR3 has 15 residues. From germline, CDR1 is MNHEY and CDR2 SVGAGI. V dropped 6 bases and J dropped 5; count of bases not matched to a gene: 11. The CDR3 reads CASSRLGGGDDEQYF. The CDR3 bases are TGTGCCAGCAGCCGCCTCGGCGGGGGGGATGACGAGCAGTACTTC.

With regard to this clonotype: The junction shows a germline mismatch at one end, possibly a read error. The CDR3 is CSSSLKVNTEAFF. For the CDR3, the DNA is TGTTCCAGCAGCTTAAAAGTGAACACTGAAGCTTTCTTT. The V call is TRBV7-3, the J call TRBJ1-1, with D uncertain. The CDR3 sequence is 13 residues long. Germline CDR1 SGHTA, CDR2 FQGTGA. The full variable domain, in which reference TRBV7-3 and TRBJ1-1 provide the parts outside the CDR3, is GAGVSQTPSNKVTEKGKYVELRCDPISGHTALYWYRQSLGQGPEFLIYFQGTGAADDSGLPNDRFFAVRPEGSVSTLKIQRTERGDSAVYLCSSSLKVNTEAFFGQGTRLTVV.

This sequence joins TRBV5-5 and TRBJ2-6; possibly TRBD2 for D (7 bases). The germline V and J ends were trimmed by 5 bases and 0 bases, with 18 bases remaining between them. Germline lookup yields CDR1 SGHKS and CDR2 YYEKEE (reference sequence). This CDR3 is built from 18 residues. CDR3 region: CASSFRGALSSGANVLTF. CDR3 DNA sequence: TGTGCCAGCAGTTTTCGGGGGGCCCTAAGCTCTGGGGCCAACGTCCTGACTTTC.

The V and J genes are TRBV4-2 and TRBJ2-1; D may be TRBD1 (6 bases). V was trimmed by 0 bases and J by 0 bases, leaving 15 bases between them. Looked up from germline, CDR1 is LGHNA and CDR2 is YNFKEQ. The CDR3 extends over 18 amino acids. The CDR3 is CASSQEGVGTLSYNEQFF. CDR3 in DNA: TGTGCCAGCAGCCAAGAGGGGGTGGGGACACTCTCCTACAATGAGCAGTTCTTC.

The chain has TRBV2 and TRBJ2-7, with D hard to call. The ends were cut back, 11 bases at V and 2 bases at J, with 22 bases in the middle. CDR1 is SNHLY and CDR2 is FYNNEI in the germline V gene. The CDR3 is made up of 15 amino acids. CDR3 sequence (DNA): TGTGCCGGCTTTATAGGGTTCGGCAGCACCTACGAGCAGTACTTC. It is translated as CAGFIGFGSTYEQYF. Together with reference TRBV2 and TRBJ2-7, the CDR3 gives the full variable domain: EPEVTQTPSHQVTQMGQEVILRCVPISNHLYFYWYRQILGQKVEFLVSFYNNEISEKSEIFDDQFSVERPDGSNFTLKIRSTKLEDSAMYFCAGFIGFGSTYEQYFGPGTRLTVT.

The sample holds a few counts of this clonotype. The V gene is TRBV7-3, the J gene TRBJ2-5; D gene unclear. The CDR3 is made up of 14 amino acids. The germline V gene encodes CDR1 SGHTA and CDR2 FQGTGA. Trimming took off 4 bases at V and 1 base at J, with 10 bases between the two ends. The CDR3 loop reads CASSSAGIQETQYF. In nucleotides, the CDR3 is TGTGCCAGCAGCTCCGCAGGCATCCAAGAGACCCAGTACTTC.

The table lists this clonotype with many counts. The chain carries TRBV2 and TRBJ2-3; D remains ambiguous. The CDR3 totals 14 residues. CDR1 is SNHLY, CDR2 FYNNEI, per germline. Trimming took 8 bases from V and 3 from J, leaving 15 bases between them. The CDR3 is CASFQDSTTDTQYF. The CDR3 DNA reads TGTGCCAGCTTCCAAGATTCGACAACAGATACGCAGTATTTT.

This clonotype was seen a few times. The V gene is TRBV7-2, the J gene TRBJ2-3; TRBD2 matches 7 bases. The V gene end was trimmed by 3 bases and the J gene end by 0 bases; junction bases not matched to a gene: 15. There are 19 residues in the CDR3. The germline CDR1 and CDR2 sequences are SGHTA and FQGNSA. The CDR3 is CASSFSPGLRLPSTDTQYF. The DNA of the CDR3 is TGTGCCAGCAGCTTTTCTCCGGGACTACGGTTACCTAGCACAGATACGCAGTATTTT.

The genes are TRBV18 and TRBJ2-1, with TRBD2 identical over 8 bases. The CDR3 has 17 residues. Germline loops: CDR1 KGHSH, CDR2 LQKENI. The ends lost 6 bases at V and 8 bases at J; junction bases unmatched: 18. CDR3 protein: CASSLWTSWSPSDEQFF. In DNA, the CDR3 is TGTGCCAGCTCTCTGTGGACTAGCTGGAGCCCCTCGGATGAGCAGTTCTTC.

V is TRBV20-1 and J is TRBJ2-3, with 11 bases identical to TRBD1. Looked up from germline, CDR1 is DFQATT and CDR2 is SNEGSKA (reference sequence). The J segment lost 4 bases and the V segment lost 1 base, leaving 4 bases of the junction unmatched. This CDR3 has 15 residues. The CDR3 loop is CSARGPGQGADTQYF. The CDR3 DNA sequence: TGCAGTGCTAGAGGGCCGGGACAGGGGGCAGATACGCAGTATTTT.

This clonotype was seen only once. This chain uses TRBV20-1 with TRBJ2-1, with 9 bases lining up with TRBD2. CDR3 length equals 18 residues. Germline-derived CDR1 and CDR2 are DFQATT and SNEGSKA (reference sequence). V lost 1 base, J lost 7 bases, and 17 bases stayed unmatched. Here the CDR3 DNA reads TGCAGTGCTAGAGTGTCTGTTAGCGGGGGAACCATTTATAATGAGCAGTTCTTC. Translation: CSARVSVSGGTIYNEQFF.